The 14 T cell receptor beta chains presented below share a single source sample, sequenced in a study of CD8 T cells in Susac syndrome. Reverse transcription used roughly 0.45 to 1 ug RNA and random hexamers. TCRdb used MiXCR to reprocess the immunoSEQ multiplex PCR reads, holding one entry per CDR3 protein. This table holds 65,000 to 85,000 distinct CDR3 sequences, roughly 92% found once. The sample comprised CD8+ T cells from PBMCs. These receptors were obtained from a human donor with Susac syndrome.

The V gene is TRBV24-1, the J gene TRBJ2-3, with 12 bases aligning to TRBD2. The CDR3 length is 16 residues. Unmatched junction bases numbered 3, after V lost 3 bases and J lost 3 bases. The V gene's germline CDR1 is KGHDR and CDR2 SFDVKD. The CDR3 DNA is TGTGCCACCAGTGATACGCTAGCGGGAGGGACAGATACGCAGTATTTT. It translates to CATSDTLAGGTDTQYF.

V gene TRBV30 combines with J gene TRBJ2-7; D not certain. The CDR3 sequence is 11 residues long. The V and J ends lost 0 bases and 5 bases respectively, with 5 bases between them. Looked up from germline, CDR1 is GTSNPN and CDR2 is SVGIG (reference sequence). DNA of the CDR3: TGTGCCTGGAGTGTCAGTCACGAGCAGTACTTC. It translates to CAWSVSHEQYF.

The chain uses TRBV19 and TRBJ1-5; 7 bases fit TRBD1. V dropped 5 bases and J dropped 6; count of bases not matched to a gene: 10. Germline CDR1 is LNHDA and CDR2 is SQIVND (reference sequence). This CDR3 comprises 15 residues. CDR3 sequence reads: CASSPTGQAFQPQHF. Here the CDR3 DNA reads TGTGCCAGTAGTCCAACTGGACAGGCGTTTCAGCCCCAGCATTTT.

V usage is TRBV7-8 and J usage is TRBJ2-5, with D perhaps given as TRBD1 or TRBD2 (6 bases each). The germline V gene encodes CDR1 SGHVS and CDR2 FQNEAQ. The CDR3 loop spans 13 amino acids. V lost 5 bases to trimming and J lost 5 bases, with 12 bases between them. Written as DNA, the CDR3 is TGTGCCAGCAGCCTCCAGGGGAGGGAGACCCAGTACTTC. This encodes CASSLQGRETQYF.

The chain carries TRBV6-1 and TRBJ2-2; no reliable D call. Germline V gene sequence: CDR1 MNHNS, CDR2 SASEGT. Trimming pared 2 bases from V and 6 bases from J, leaving 1 base between. CDR3 length: 11 amino acids. CDR3 residues: CASSESGELFF. The CDR3 nucleotides are TGTGCCAGCAGTGAATCCGGGGAGCTGTTTTTT.

The chain links TRBV6-1 to TRBJ1-2, with no clear D. Germline V lookup: CDR1 MNHNS, CDR2 SASEGT. Trimming removed 2 bases from V and 4 bases from J, with 8 bases in between. CDR3 length: 13 amino acids. CDR3 protein: CASSERPTYGYTF. The CDR3 nucleotides read TGTGCCAGCAGTGAAAGGCCTACCTATGGCTACACCTTC.

This chain joins TRBV20-1 and TRBJ2-7; 9 bases fit TRBD2. Trimming at V came to 0 bases and at J to 1 base, leaving 10 bases not matched to a gene. The CDR3 is made up of 17 amino acids. Germline CDR1 reads DFQATT; CDR2 reads SNEGSKA (reference sequence). CDR3 in DNA: TGCAGTGCTAGAGACAATATAGCGGGAGTACTTTCCTACGAGCAGTACTTC. Protein sequence: CSARDNIAGVLSYEQYF.

The chain couples TRBV9 to TRBJ2-7; D perhaps matches TRBD2 (5 bases). Trimming removed 0 bases from V and 1 base from J, with 8 bases in between. There are 14 residues in the CDR3. The germline V gene encodes CDR1 SGDLS and CDR2 YYNGEE. The CDR3 bases are TGTGCCAGCAGCGTAGGCGAGGGATCCTACGAGCAGTACTTC. Protein product: CASSVGEGSYEQYF.

The DNA for the CDR3 is TGCAGTGCTAGCAACAGCCCAAACACTGAAGCTTTCTTT. Translating gives CSASNSPNTEAFF. The V call is TRBV20-1, the J call TRBJ1-1, with D unclear. Looked up from germline, CDR1 is DFQATT and CDR2 is SNEGSKA (reference sequence). This CDR3 is built from 13 residues. Trimming cost V 3 bases and J 2 bases, with 10 bases left between them.

This clonotype was seen a handful of times. The chain recombines TRBV11-2 with TRBJ2-1; no clear D gene. This CDR3 contains 11 residues. Germline CDR1 is SGHAT and CDR2 is FQNNGV. V was cut by 1 base and J by 9 bases, with 4 bases left in between. The CDR3 loop is CASSLAAEQFF. DNA of the CDR3: TGTGCCAGCAGCTTAGCAGCTGAGCAGTTCTTC.

This clonotype appeared a single time. This chain connects TRBV9 to TRBJ2-2; TRBD2 matches at 8 bases. This CDR3 is 16 amino acids long. Germline CDR1 SGDLS, CDR2 YYNGEE. Losses at the gene ends were 0 bases for V and 7 bases for J; bases not matched to a gene: 8. The CDR3 DNA reads TGTGCCAGCAGCGTAGGACCGGGACTAGGGATCGGGGAGCTGTTTTTT. It codes for CASSVGPGLGIGELFF.

This chain joins TRBV28 and TRBJ1-1, with D perhaps TRBD1 (5 bases). Germline CDR1 and CDR2: MDHEN and SYDVKM. There are 14 residues in the CDR3. Trimming removed 5 bases at V and 4 bases at J, with 14 bases between. This CDR3 is CASSVAGSGTEAFF. The CDR3 region has the DNA TGTGCCAGCAGTGTCGCAGGGAGTGGCACTGAAGCTTTCTTT.

This clonotype was observed once. The rearrangement uses TRBV30 and TRBJ1-1; a possible D gene is TRBD1 (6 bases). V lost 5 bases and J 0 bases, leaving 7 bases between the germline ends. Germline CDR1 reads GTSNPN; CDR2 reads SVGIG (reference sequence). The length of the CDR3 is 12 residues. This CDR3 reads CAWGQMNTEAFF. Here the CDR3 DNA reads TGTGCCTGGGGACAGATGAACACTGAAGCTTTCTTT.

The genes are TRBV30 and TRBJ1-6; 7 bases agree with TRBD1. V lost 0 bases, J lost 9 bases, and 5 bases stayed unmatched. The CDR3 consists of 14 residues. Germline assignment: CDR1 GTSNPN and CDR2 SVGIG (reference sequence). The CDR3 is CAWSVRQGLSPLHF. In nucleotides, the CDR3 is TGTGCCTGGAGTGTCCGACAGGGCCTTTCACCCCTCCACTTT. Combining the CDR3 with reference TRBV30 and TRBJ1-6 gives the whole variable domain SQTIHQWPATLVQPVGSPLSLECTVEGTSNPNLYWYRQAAGRGLQLLFYSVGIGQISSEVPQNLSASRPQDRQFILSSKKLLLSDSGFYLCAWSVRQGLSPLHFGNGTRLTVT.